This TCR beta chain was retrieved from a study of chemoradiotherapy in HPV16-positive cancers. Study-wide context: A couple of HPV16-positive patients' cells yielded candidate HPV-specific clones and common motifs. Study-wide findings and caveats: During treatment, candidate HPV-specific clones and E7-related motifs expanded in tumor. Functional assays defining HPV-specific T cells used only a couple of HPV16-positive patients. Better recurrence-free survival went with HPV-responsive T-cell expansion in HPV16-positive patients.

Regarding this clone: Antigen specificity is unknown. One end of the junction does not line up with germline, which may come from a read error.

Per germline, CDR1 SNHLY and CDR2 FYNNEI. The length of the CDR3 is 14 residues. Libraries were prepared by immunoSEQ multiplex PCR; TCRdb keeps only in-frame clonotypes and omits some of them. The table records about a thousand clones, about 70% of them present only once. The source material was tumor tissue, sampled from a patient who underwent chemoradiotherapy. The TCR comes from a human donor with HPV-associated anogenital cancer. The chain recombines TRBV2 with TRBJ1-2; D is ambiguous. Here the CDR3 reads CTSSEERSDYGYTF. CDR3 bases: TGTACCAGCAGTGAAGAGAGGAGCGACTATGGCTACACCTTC.